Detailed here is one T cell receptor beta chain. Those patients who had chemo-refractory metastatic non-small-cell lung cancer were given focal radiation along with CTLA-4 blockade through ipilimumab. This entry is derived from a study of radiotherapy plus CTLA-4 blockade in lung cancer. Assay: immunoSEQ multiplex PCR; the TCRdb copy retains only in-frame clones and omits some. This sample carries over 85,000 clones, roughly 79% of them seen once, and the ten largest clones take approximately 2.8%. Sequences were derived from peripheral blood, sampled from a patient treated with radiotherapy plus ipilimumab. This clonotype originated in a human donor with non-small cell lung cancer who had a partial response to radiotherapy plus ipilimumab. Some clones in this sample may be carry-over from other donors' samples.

CDR3 sequence: CASSRDGGSGANVLTF. The CDR3 bases are TGTGCCAGCAGCCGGGACGGGGGCTCTGGGGCCAACGTCCTGACTTTC. The rearrangement uses TRBV5-5 and TRBJ2-6, with a weak D call TRBD2 (6 bases). From germline, CDR1 is SGHKS and CDR2 YYEKEE (reference sequence). This CDR3 is built from 16 residues. The V end was cut by 4 bases, the J end by 0 bases, with 11 bases between.